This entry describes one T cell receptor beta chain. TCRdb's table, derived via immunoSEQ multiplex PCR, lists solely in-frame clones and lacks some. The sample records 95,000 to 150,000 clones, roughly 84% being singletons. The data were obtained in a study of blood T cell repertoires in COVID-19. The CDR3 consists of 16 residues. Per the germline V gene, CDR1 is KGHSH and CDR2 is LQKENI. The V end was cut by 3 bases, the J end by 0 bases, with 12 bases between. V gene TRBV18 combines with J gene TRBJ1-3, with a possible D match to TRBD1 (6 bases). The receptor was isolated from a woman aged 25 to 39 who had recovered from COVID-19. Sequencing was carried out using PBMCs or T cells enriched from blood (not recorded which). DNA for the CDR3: TGTGCCAGCTCACCCTTGGACAGCAACTCTGGAAACACCATATATTTT. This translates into CASSPLDSNSGNTIYF.